Listed below are T cell receptor beta chains from one sample, sequenced in a study of early T cells in non-severe SARS-CoV-2 infection. One entry per CDR3 protein results from TCRdb running MiXCR on the 5' RACE reads. The top ten hold approximately 5.9% of the sample, which has under 50,000 distinct CDR3 sequences, about 4.2% seen once. What was sequenced was whole blood. Source of these receptors: an adult who was a healthcare worker with PCR-confirmed SARS-CoV-2 infection or an uninfected control (not recorded which). The CDR3 runs from the conserved cysteine through the conserved F or W. Each record gives: V gene, CDR3 protein.

v_gene: TRBV2; CDR3aa: CASRRDRLSGNTIYF
v_gene: TRBV3-1; CDR3aa: CASSQPRATDTQYF
v_gene: TRBV27; CDR3aa: CASSLWGTNTEAFF
v_gene: TRBV27; CDR3aa: CASSEGSGRAVNSPLHF
v_gene: TRBV24-1; CDR3aa: CATSDPSRGLSGELFF
v_gene: TRBV5-1; CDR3aa: CASSATSGNTGELFF
v_gene: TRBV19; CDR3aa: CASSRTERSTDTQYF
v_gene: TRBV7-9; CDR3aa: CASSFGGAFEKLFF
v_gene: TRBV9; CDR3aa: CASSVEGSKYNEQFF
v_gene: TRBV5-1; CDR3aa: CASSLVSGGLDHEQFF
v_gene: TRBV6-5; CDR3aa: CASSYETGVVGAEAFF
v_gene: TRBV7-9; CDR3aa: CASSPSLGQPHDEQYF
v_gene: TRBV9; CDR3aa: CASSGPRQGGTDTQYF
v_gene: TRBV4-3; CDR3aa: CASSQDLQVSGVAGYNEQFF
v_gene: TRBV7-2; CDR3aa: CASSLLGPFPYEQYF
v_gene: TRBV20-1; CDR3aa: CSAFRDRNYEQYF
v_gene: TRBV19; CDR3aa: CASSIGTGMNTGELFF
v_gene: TRBV20-1; CDR3aa: CSAMTSGGTYEQYF
v_gene: TRBV30; CDR3aa: CAWSGGRPWDTEAFF
v_gene: TRBV10-3; CDR3aa: CAISESLGRDVYNEQFF
v_gene: TRBV2; CDR3aa: CASSAGQGARNIQYF
v_gene: TRBV3-1; CDR3aa: CASSQTGGAGRGYTF
v_gene: TRBV20-1; CDR3aa: CSAPVLSIQYF
v_gene: TRBV24-1; CDR3aa: CATSDLRTGPWGEQFF
v_gene: TRBV19; CDR3aa: CASSIALGSWTSSYNEQFF
v_gene: TRBV29-1; CDR3aa: CSVGPGLASTDTQYF
v_gene: TRBV18; CDR3aa: CASSPGQGVDYGYTF
v_gene: TRBV6-2/TRBV6-3; CDR3aa: CASSRYRETDTQYF
v_gene: TRBV11-2; CDR3aa: CASSSPGGVKDTQYF
v_gene: TRBV6-5; CDR3aa: CASSYGSDYGYTF
v_gene: TRBV14; CDR3aa: CASSQGRAALEQYF
v_gene: TRBV11-3; CDR3aa: CASSSSPRAGEQFF
v_gene: TRBV6-1; CDR3aa: CASRSTGGAEAFF
v_gene: TRBV2; CDR3aa: CASGRDRATEAFF
v_gene: TRBV9; CDR3aa: CASTPGGPNEQFF
v_gene: TRBV10-3; CDR3aa: CAISDSRGSDTQYF
v_gene: TRBV19; CDR3aa: CASSIGNTPEHGYTF
v_gene: TRBV9; CDR3aa: CASSVDSSNEQYF
v_gene: TRBV4-1; CDR3aa: CASSQEVAGTTGANVLTF
v_gene: TRBV30; CDR3aa: CAYQYSGANVLTF
v_gene: TRBV12-3/TRBV12-4; CDR3aa: CASSPPAPPNSPLHF
v_gene: TRBV6-1; CDR3aa: CASIDLSGRWRDGNQPQHF
v_gene: TRBV29-1; CDR3aa: CSVRTGGYVEQYF
v_gene: TRBV6-2/TRBV6-3; CDR3aa: CASSYNSGANVLTF
v_gene: TRBV7-2; CDR3aa: CASSSILPGSNTGELFF
v_gene: TRBV2; CDR3aa: CASNQGYTDTQYF
v_gene: TRBV19; CDR3aa: CASSYRRSNEKLFF
v_gene: TRBV25-1; CDR3aa: CASRARTNEQYF
v_gene: TRBV14; CDR3aa: CASSQYASATGGTEAFF
v_gene: TRBV7-2; CDR3aa: CASSSGLAGVETQYF
v_gene: TRBV19; CDR3aa: CASTSAGSGTYEQYF